This T cell receptor beta chain is from a study of beta chain features in type 1 diabetes. The study's findings and limits: Researchers report that Type 1 diabetes patients had moderately but significantly shorter TCRB CDR3s across all four CD4+ subsets.

Donors underwent one heparinised blood draw, 100 to 150 mL on average. This clone came up a few times. Its antigen is unknown. The germline gives CDR1 GTSNPN, CDR2 SVGIG (reference sequence). V was pared by 3 bases and J by 9 bases, with 12 bases between. This CDR3 is 13 amino acids long. All of the isolated RNA was reverse transcribed, so expressed TCRB transcripts were sequenced. Clones were read by immunoSEQ multiplex PCR, and TCRdb kept only the in-frame ones, dropping some. The sample gives 500,000 to 850,000 clones, about 14% of which show up once; roughly 0.04% is in the top ten. The rearrangement uses TRBV30 and TRBJ1-6; TRBD1 might be the D (6 bases). The specimen sequenced was naive CD4+ T cells from blood. This TCR was sampled from a man between 18 and 29 years old with type 1 diabetes. The DNA for the CDR3 is TGTGCCTGGAGCGCAGGGGACGGTTCACCCCTCCACTTT. Translating it yields CAWSAGDGSPLHF.